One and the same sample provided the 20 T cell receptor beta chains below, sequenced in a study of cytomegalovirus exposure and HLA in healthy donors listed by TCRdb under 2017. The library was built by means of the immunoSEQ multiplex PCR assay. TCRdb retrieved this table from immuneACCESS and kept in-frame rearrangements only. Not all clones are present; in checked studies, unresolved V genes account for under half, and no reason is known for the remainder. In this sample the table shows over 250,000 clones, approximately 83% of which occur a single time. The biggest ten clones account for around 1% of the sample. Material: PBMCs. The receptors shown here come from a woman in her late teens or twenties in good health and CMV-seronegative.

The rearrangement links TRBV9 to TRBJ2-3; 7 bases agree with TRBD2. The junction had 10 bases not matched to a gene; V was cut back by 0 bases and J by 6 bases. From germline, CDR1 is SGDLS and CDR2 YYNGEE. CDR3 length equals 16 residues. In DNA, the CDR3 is TGTGCCAGCAGCGTAGTTCCGGCGGGAGTTGGGGATACGCAGTATTTT. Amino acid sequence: CASSVVPAGVGDTQYF.

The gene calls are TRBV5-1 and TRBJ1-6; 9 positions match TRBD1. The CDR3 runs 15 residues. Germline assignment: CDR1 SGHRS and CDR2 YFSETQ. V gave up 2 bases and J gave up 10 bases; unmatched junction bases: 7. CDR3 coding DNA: TGCGCCAGCAGCTTAACCGGGACAGGGAACTCACCCCTCCACTTT. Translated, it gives CASSLTGTGNSPLHF.

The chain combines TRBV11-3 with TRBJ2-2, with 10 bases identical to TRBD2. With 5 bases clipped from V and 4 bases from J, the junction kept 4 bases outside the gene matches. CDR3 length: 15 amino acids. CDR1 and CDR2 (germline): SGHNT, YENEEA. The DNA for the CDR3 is TGTGCCAGCAGCCGCGGGACTAGCGTCACCGGGGAGCTGTTTTTT. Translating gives CASSRGTSVTGELFF.

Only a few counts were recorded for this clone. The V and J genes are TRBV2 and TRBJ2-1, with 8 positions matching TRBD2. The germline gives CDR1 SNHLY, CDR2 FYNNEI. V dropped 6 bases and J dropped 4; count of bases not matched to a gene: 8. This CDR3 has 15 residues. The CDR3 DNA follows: TGTGCCAGCAGCCCCGGGAGGGGACTTTACAATGAGCAGTTCTTC. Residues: CASSPGRGLYNEQFF.

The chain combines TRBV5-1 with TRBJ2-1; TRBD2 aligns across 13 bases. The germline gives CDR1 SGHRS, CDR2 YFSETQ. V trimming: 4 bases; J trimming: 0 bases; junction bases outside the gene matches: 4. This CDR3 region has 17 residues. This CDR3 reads CASSTRTSGSSYNEQFF. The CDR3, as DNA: TGCGCCAGCAGCACTAGGACTAGCGGGAGCTCCTACAATGAGCAGTTCTTC. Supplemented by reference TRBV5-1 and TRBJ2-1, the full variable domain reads KAGVTQTPRYLIKTRGQQVTLSCSPISGHRSVSWYQQTPGQGLQFLFEYFSETQRNKGNFPGRFSGRQFSNSRSEMNVSTLELGDSALYLCASSTRTSGSSYNEQFFGPGTRLTVL.

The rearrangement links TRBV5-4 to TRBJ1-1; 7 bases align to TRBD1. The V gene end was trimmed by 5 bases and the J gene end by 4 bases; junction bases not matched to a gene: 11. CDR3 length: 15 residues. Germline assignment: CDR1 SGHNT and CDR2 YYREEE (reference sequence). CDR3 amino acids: CASSGTDRAPTEAFF. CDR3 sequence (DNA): TGTGCCAGCAGTGGGACAGATCGGGCCCCCACTGAAGCTTTCTTT. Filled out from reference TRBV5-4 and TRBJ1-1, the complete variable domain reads ETGVTQSPTHLIKTRGQQVTLRCSSQSGHNTVSWYQQALGQGPQFIFQYYREEENGRGNFPPRFSGLQFPNYSSELNVNALELDDSALYLCASSGTDRAPTEAFFGQGTRLTVV.

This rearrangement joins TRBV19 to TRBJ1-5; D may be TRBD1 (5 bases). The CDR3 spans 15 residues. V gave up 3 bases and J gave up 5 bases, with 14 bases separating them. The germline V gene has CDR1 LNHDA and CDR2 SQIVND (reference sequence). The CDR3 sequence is CASSMGSQGDQPQHF. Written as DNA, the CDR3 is TGTGCCAGTAGTATGGGGTCGCAGGGCGATCAGCCCCAGCATTTT.

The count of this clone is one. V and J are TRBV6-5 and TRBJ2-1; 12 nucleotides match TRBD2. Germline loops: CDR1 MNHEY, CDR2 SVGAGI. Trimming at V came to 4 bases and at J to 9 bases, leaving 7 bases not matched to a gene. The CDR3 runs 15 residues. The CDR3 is CASSSRLAGDGEQFF. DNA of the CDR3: TGTGCCAGCAGTTCTAGACTAGCGGGAGACGGTGAGCAGTTCTTC.

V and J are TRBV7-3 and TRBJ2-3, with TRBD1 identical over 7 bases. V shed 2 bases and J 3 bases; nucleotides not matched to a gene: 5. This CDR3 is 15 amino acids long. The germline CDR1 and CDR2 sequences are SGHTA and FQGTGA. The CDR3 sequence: CASSLYTGETDTQYF. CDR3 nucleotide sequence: TGTGCCAGCAGCTTATATACAGGGGAAACAGATACGCAGTATTTT.

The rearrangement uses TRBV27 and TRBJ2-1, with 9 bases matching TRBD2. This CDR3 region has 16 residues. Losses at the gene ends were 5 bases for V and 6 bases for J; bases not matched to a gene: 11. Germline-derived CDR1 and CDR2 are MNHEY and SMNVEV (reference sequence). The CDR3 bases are TGTGCCAGCAGTCGGAGGCGGGGGGGGGCGGGCAATGAGCAGTTCTTC. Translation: CASSRRRGGAGNEQFF.

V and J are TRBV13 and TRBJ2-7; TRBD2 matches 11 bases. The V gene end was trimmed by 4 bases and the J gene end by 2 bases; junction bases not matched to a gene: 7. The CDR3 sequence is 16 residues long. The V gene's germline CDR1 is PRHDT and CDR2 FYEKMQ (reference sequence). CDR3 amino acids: CASSSRVTSGAYEQYF. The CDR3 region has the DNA TGTGCCAGCAGCTCCAGGGTGACTAGCGGGGCCTACGAGCAGTACTTC.

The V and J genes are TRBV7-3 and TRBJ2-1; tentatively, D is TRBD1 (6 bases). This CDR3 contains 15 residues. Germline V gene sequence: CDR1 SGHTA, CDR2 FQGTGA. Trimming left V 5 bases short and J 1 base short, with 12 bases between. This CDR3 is CASSPSRGSYNEQFF. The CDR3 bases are TGTGCCAGCAGCCCAAGCAGGGGATCCTACAATGAGCAGTTCTTC.

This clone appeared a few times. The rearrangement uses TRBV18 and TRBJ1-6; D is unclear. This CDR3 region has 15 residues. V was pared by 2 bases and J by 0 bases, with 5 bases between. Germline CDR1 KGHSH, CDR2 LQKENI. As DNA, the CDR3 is TGTGCCAGCTCACCAGATAGCTCCTATAATTCACCCCTCCACTTT. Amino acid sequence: CASSPDSSYNSPLHF.

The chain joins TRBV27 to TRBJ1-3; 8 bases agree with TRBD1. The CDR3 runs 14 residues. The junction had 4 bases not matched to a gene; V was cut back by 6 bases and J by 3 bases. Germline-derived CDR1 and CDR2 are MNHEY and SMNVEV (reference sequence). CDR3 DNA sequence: TGTGCCAGCAGGTCGACAGGGGTTGGAAACACCATATATTTT. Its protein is CASRSTGVGNTIYF.

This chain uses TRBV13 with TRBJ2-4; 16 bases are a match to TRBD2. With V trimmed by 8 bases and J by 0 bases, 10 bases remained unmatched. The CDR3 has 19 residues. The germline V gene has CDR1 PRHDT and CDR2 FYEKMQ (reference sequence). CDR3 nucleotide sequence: TGTGCCAGCCACCCCCCGGGACTAGCGGGAGGGCGAGCCAAAAACATTCAGTACTTC. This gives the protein CASHPPGLAGGRAKNIQYF.

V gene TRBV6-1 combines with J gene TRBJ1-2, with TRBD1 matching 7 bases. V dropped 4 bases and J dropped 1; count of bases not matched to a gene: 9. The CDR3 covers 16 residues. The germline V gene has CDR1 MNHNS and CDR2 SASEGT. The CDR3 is CASSGDDRVFNYGYTF. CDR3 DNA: TGTGCCAGCAGTGGGGATGACAGGGTATTTAACTATGGCTACACCTTC.

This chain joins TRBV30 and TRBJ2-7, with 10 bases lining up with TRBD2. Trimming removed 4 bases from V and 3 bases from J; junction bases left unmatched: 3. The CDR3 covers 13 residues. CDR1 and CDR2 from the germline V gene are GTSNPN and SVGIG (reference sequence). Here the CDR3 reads CAWMASGSYEQYF. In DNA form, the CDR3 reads TGTGCCTGGATGGCTAGCGGGAGCTACGAGCAGTACTTC.

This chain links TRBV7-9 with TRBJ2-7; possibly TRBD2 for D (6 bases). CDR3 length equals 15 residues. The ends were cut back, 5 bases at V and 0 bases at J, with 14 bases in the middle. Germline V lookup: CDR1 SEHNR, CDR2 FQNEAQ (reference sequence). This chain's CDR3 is CASSPTRGSSYEQYF. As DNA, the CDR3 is TGTGCCAGCAGCCCCACCCGGGGGTCCTCCTACGAGCAGTACTTC.

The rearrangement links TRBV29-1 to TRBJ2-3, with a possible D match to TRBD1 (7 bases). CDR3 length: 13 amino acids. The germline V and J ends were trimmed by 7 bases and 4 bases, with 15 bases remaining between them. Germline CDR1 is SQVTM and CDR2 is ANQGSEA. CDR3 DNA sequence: TGCAGCGCCGCCGGAGGGGGCCCAGATACGCAGTATTTT. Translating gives CSAAGGGPDTQYF.

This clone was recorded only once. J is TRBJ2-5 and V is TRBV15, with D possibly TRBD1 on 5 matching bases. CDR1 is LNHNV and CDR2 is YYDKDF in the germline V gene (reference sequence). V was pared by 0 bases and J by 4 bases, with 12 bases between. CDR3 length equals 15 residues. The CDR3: CATSRDWGPGETQYF. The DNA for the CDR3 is TGTGCCACCAGCAGAGATTGGGGCCCCGGAGAGACCCAGTACTTC.